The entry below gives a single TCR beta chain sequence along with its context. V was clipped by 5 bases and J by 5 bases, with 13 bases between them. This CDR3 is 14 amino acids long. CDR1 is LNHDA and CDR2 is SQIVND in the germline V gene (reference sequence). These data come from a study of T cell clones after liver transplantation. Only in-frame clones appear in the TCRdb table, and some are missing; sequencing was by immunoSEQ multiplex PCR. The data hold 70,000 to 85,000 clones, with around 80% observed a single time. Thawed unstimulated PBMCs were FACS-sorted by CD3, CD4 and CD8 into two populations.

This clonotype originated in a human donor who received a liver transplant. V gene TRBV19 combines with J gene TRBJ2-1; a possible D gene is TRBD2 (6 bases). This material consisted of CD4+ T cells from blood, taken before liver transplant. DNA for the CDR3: TGTGCCAGTAGTCCCGGGGGAGGAAACAATGAGCAGTTCTTC. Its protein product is CASSPGGGNNEQFF. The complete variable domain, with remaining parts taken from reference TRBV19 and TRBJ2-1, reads DGGITQSPKYLFRKEGQNVTLSCEQNLNHDAMYWYRQDPGQGLRLIYYSQIVNDFQKGDIAEGYSVSREKKESFPLTVTSAQKNPTAFYLCASSPGGGNNEQFFGPGTRLTVL.